A selection of T cell receptor beta chains follows, all from one sample in a study of blood T cell repertoires in COVID-19. Using immunoSEQ multiplex PCR, the repertoire was profiled, and TCRdb retains in-frame clones only, with some absent. Among a few hundred thousand clones listed, 88% were seen once. Sequenced: PBMCs or T cells enriched from blood (not recorded which). These receptors came from a woman younger than 30 who had recovered from COVID-19. Both conserved end residues are part of each CDR3. The D gene is left open where the match is weak. Clone size is shown for a subset of rows, as once, few, many or a class of expanded clone.

d_call: -; clone_size: -; v_call: TRBV9; j_call: TRBJ1-1; cdr3_nt: TGTGCCAGCAGCGTGGGGCCGATGAACACTGAAGCTTTCTTT; cdr3_aa: CASSVGPMNTEAFF
d_call: -; clone_size: -; v_call: TRBV27; j_call: TRBJ1-1; cdr3_nt: TGTGCCAGCAGTTTACCCCCGGGGTCTAACACTGAAGCTTTCTTT; cdr3_aa: CASSLPPGSNTEAFF
d_call: -; clone_size: -; v_call: TRBV7-2; j_call: TRBJ1-6; cdr3_nt: TGTGCCAGCAGCTTATCCGGGAATTCACCCCTCCACTTT; cdr3_aa: CASSLSGNSPLHF
d_call: -; clone_size: -; v_call: TRBV18; j_call: TRBJ1-5; cdr3_nt: TGTGCCAGCTCTCCGGGGGGGAGCAATCAGCCCCAGCATTTT; cdr3_aa: CASSPGGSNQPQHF
d_call: -; clone_size: once; v_call: TRBV15; j_call: TRBJ1-1; cdr3_nt: TGTGCCACCAGCAGAGTGGGGGGTACTGAAGCTTTCTTT; cdr3_aa: CATSRVGGTEAFF
d_call: -; clone_size: -; v_call: TRBV6-5; j_call: TRBJ1-1; cdr3_nt: TGTGCCAGCAGTTACTCGAAGGCGGAAATGAACACTGAAGCTTTCTTT; cdr3_aa: CASSYSKAEMNTEAFF
d_call: -; clone_size: -; v_call: TRBV7-8; j_call: TRBJ2-7; cdr3_nt: TGTGCCAGCAGCACCTTAGACAGGACGCAATACGAGCAGTACTTC; cdr3_aa: CASSTLDRTQYEQYF
d_call: TRBD1; clone_size: -; v_call: TRBV5-1; j_call: TRBJ1-2; cdr3_nt: TGCGCCAGCAGCCCCCGGGACAGGTCTTATGGCTACACCTTC; cdr3_aa: CASSPRDRSYGYTF
d_call: TRBD1; clone_size: -; v_call: TRBV6-5; j_call: TRBJ2-1; cdr3_nt: TGTGCCACGACCCGCCCGGGACAGGGGGTTCATGAGCAGTTCTTC; cdr3_aa: CATTRPGQGVHEQFF
d_call: TRBD1; clone_size: -; v_call: TRBV3-1/TRBV3-2; j_call: TRBJ1-1; cdr3_nt: TGTGCCAGCAGCGTTACAGGGGTAGAAGCTTTCTTT; cdr3_aa: CASSVTGVEAFF
d_call: -; clone_size: -; v_call: TRBV9; j_call: TRBJ1-5; cdr3_nt: TGTGCCAGCACCCGGGTGAGGGAGAGCAATCAGCCCCAGCATTTT; cdr3_aa: CASTRVRESNQPQHF
d_call: -; clone_size: -; v_call: TRBV7-2; j_call: TRBJ2-2; cdr3_nt: TGTGCCAGCAGCTTAAGACCCAGGGTGATCACCGGGGAGCTGTTTTTT; cdr3_aa: CASSLRPRVITGELFF
d_call: -; clone_size: -; v_call: TRBV6-6; j_call: TRBJ1-6; cdr3_nt: TGTGCCAGCAGTCCTCCCGGGCGGGCCTCCTCCTATAATTCACCCCTCCACTTT; cdr3_aa: CASSPPGRASSYNSPLHF
d_call: TRBD2; clone_size: -; v_call: TRBV19; j_call: TRBJ2-2; cdr3_nt: TGTGCCACCTCGAGCGGGGGGGCGGGCACCGGGGAGCTGTTTTTT; cdr3_aa: CATSSGGAGTGELFF
d_call: TRBD2; clone_size: -; v_call: TRBV4-1; j_call: TRBJ2-7; cdr3_nt: TGCGCCAGCAGCCGGGAGGGCACGGCCTCCCTCTACGAGCAGTACTTC; cdr3_aa: CASSREGTASLYEQYF
d_call: -; clone_size: -; v_call: TRBV18; j_call: TRBJ1-1; cdr3_nt: TGTGCCAGCTCACCGTCCGACAGCTTCTACACTGAAGCTTTCTTT; cdr3_aa: CASSPSDSFYTEAFF